This entry concerns a single T cell receptor (beta chain). Its target is unknown. Repertoires were generated with immunoSEQ multiplex PCR, while TCRdb's copy carries only in-frame clones and drops some. This sample has over 30,000 clones, with 97% found just once. This sample stems from a study of T cells in tuberculosis. For the study at large: In South Africa, adults with active tuberculosis were compared with IGRA-negative and latently infected IGRA-positive adolescents. Study-wide results and limits: Classification accuracy was about 85% (AUROC approximately 0.89) with the GMM-specific repertoire.

This CDR3 contains 13 residues. Between the trimmed V and J ends, which lost 2 bases and 1 base, there was a span of 5 bases. CDR1 is WSHSY, CDR2 SAAADI, per germline. The receptor was derived from a donor between 5 and 29 years old with latent tuberculosis or without tuberculosis infection. The chain combines TRBV10-2 with TRBJ1-1; D is uncertain. Sample: PBMCs. The CDR3 coding sequence is TGCGCCAGCAGTGAGAGCGAGAACACTGAAGCTTTCTTT. As protein: CASSESENTEAFF.